This T cell receptor beta chain originates from a study of shared clonotypes between healthy human individuals. Sequenced by immunoSEQ multiplex PCR; TCRdb stores in-frame clones only, minus some. The table shows around 610,000 clones, with 96% occurring only once. CDR1 and CDR2 from the germline V gene are MDHEN and SYDVKM. Between the trimmed V and J ends, which lost 3 bases and 5 bases, there was a span of 7 bases. There are 13 residues in the CDR3. Naive-designated CD8 cells lacked CD45RO, were positively enriched for CCR7, and omitted terminally differentiated effector memory CD45RA+ cells. Sequencing was carried out using naive CD8+ T cells sorted from blood. The rearrangement uses TRBV28 and TRBJ2-2; D gene unclear. This receptor was obtained from a woman aged 25-40 years in good health. CDR3: CASSLPATGELFF. CDR3 DNA sequence: TGTGCCAGCAGTTTGCCGGCTACCGGGGAGCTGTTTTTT.